The present T cell receptor (beta chain) was sequenced within a study of T cells in Graves' hyperthyroidism and ophthalmopathy. The study's findings and limits: The model made its ophthalmopathy prediction, and onset followed a median about 5.9 months later.

With regard to this clonotype: The antigen remains unidentified. The junction departs from germline at one end; a sequencing error may be responsible.

Patients with ophthalmopathy all had a Clinical Activity Score of at least 3, a NOSPECS grade of at least 4 and duration under 3 months. Thyroid ultrasound, orbital computed tomography, clinical symptoms, and serum thyroxine and TRAb underpinned diagnoses. The PBMCs studied were ones that came from around 10 ml fresh peripheral blood. Using RNA transcripts as the source, TCR beta CDR3 regions were amplified. The HTBI primer set served for first-round RT-PCR of the TCR CDR3. From the multiplex PCR reads, TCRdb called clonotypes with MiXCR, one entry per CDR3 protein. This table has about 380,000 distinct CDR3 sequences, less than 20% appearing once. This sequence originates from a man younger than 30 with Graves' ophthalmopathy. The sample taken for sequencing was blood.

The CDR3 loop is CSAREPGTRPGVRNYEQYF. The CDR3 DNA reads TGCAGTGCGAGAGAGCCCGGGACTAGGCCCGGCGTCCGGAACTACGAGCAGTACTTC. The chain links TRBV20-1 to TRBJ2-7; 8 nucleotides align to TRBD2. CDR3 length: 19 amino acids. Germline CDR1 reads DFQATT; CDR2 reads SNEGSKA (reference sequence).